This TCR beta chain emerged from a study of T cell changes during pregnancy in multiple sclerosis (dated by TCRdb to between 2019 and 2020). Some background on the complete study: The study examined how the T cell repertoire changed over the course of pregnancy in women with multiple sclerosis.

The protocol used for the library was the immunoSEQ multiplex PCR assay. TCRdb re-hosts the immuneACCESS table, in-frame sequences only. Its copies lack some clones; in the studies checked, an unresolved V gene accounts for under half of them, and the cause for the rest is not known. The sample has 50,000 or so clones on record, around 93% of them singletons. In total, the top ten clones hold around 9.6% of the sample. The junction carries 9 bases between V and J, which are trimmed by 3 bases and 3 bases respectively. Inclusive of the bounding cysteine and phenylalanine, the CDR3 is 13 residues long. Kept here is only the CDR3 DNA, which spans 39 bases and is read in frame from base 1. The germline V gene (reference sequence) provides CDR1 LNHDA and CDR2 SQIVND. On this clone: Its specific antigen is unknown. Per-base quality was not reported, and no clone a single base away is much larger than it.

The specimen was CD8+ T cells from peripheral blood mononuclear cells, collected after pregnancy. This TCR derives from a female donor with multiple sclerosis, enrolled in a pregnancy study. The chain joins TRBV19 to TRBJ2-7; the D segment could be TRBD1, given 6 matching bases. The CDR3 region has the sequence CASSMGHDYEQYF. The DNA sequence follows: TGTGCCAGTAGTATGGGACATGACTACGAGCAGTACTTC.